This TCR beta chain appears in the sequencing data of a study of CD8 T cells in ankylosing spondylitis. Whole-study findings and limits: What appeared characteristic of ankylosing spondylitis blood was a TCR beta motif of fewer than ten highly homologous variants.

TCRdb used MiXCR to reprocess the 5' RACE reads, holding one entry per CDR3 protein. Of roughly 220,000 distinct CDR3 sequences in the sample, about a sixth are singletons; the top ten hold 40% to 50%. V lost 0 bases and J lost 2; bases outside the gene matches: 4. The CDR3 has 14 amino acids. Germline assignment: CDR1 DFQATT and CDR2 SNEGSKA (reference sequence). A note on this clonotype: Antigen: not known.

The chain carries TRBV20-1 and TRBJ2-7; the match to TRBD2 covers 7 bases. This clonotype originated in a male donor with ankylosing spondylitis. The sequenced sample consisted of blood, either unsorted or a sorted T cell fraction (not recorded which). The CDR3 reads CSAREIRGAYEQYF. CDR3 nucleotides: TGCAGTGCTAGAGAGATTCGGGGGGCCTACGAGCAGTACTTC.